One sample yielded the 17 T cell receptor beta chains listed below, sequenced in a study of blood T cell repertoires in COVID-19. Here immunoSEQ multiplex PCR was the method, and the copy in TCRdb shows in-frame clones only, minus some. Of fewer than 50,000 clones listed, around four fifths are singletons. The sequenced material came from peripheral blood. These receptors originate from a man between 60 and 70 years old with COVID-19, enrolled during active disease.

The chain recombines TRBV7-2 with TRBJ2-7; 7 bases map to TRBD2. The V and J ends lost 0 bases and 2 bases, in that order; junction bases with no gene match: 1. CDR3 length: 14 amino acids. Germline V gene sequence: CDR1 SGHTA, CDR2 FQGNSA. CDR3 sequence (DNA): TGTGCCAGCAGCTTAGCCCGGGAGGCCTACGAGCAGTACTTC. It is translated as CASSLAREAYEQYF.

This rearrangement joins TRBV7-2 to TRBJ1-4, with 9 bases identical to TRBD1. J lost 5 bases, V lost 1 base, and 5 bases had no gene match. In germline, CDR1 is SGHTA, CDR2 FQGNSA. The CDR3 totals 16 residues. The CDR3 region has the DNA TGTGCCAGCAGCTTAGGACAGGGGGTCGGCAATGAAAAACTGTTTTTT. Its protein product is CASSLGQGVGNEKLFF. The whole variable domain, remainder taken from reference TRBV7-2 and TRBJ1-4, is GAGVSQSPSNKVTEKGKDVELRCDPISGHTALYWYRQSLGQGLEFLIYFQGNSAPDKSGLPSDRFSAERTGGSVSTLTIQRTQQEDSAVYLCASSLGQGVGNEKLFFGSGTQLSVL.

The chain links TRBV5-1 to TRBJ2-7; D not certain. CDR3 length: 13 residues. Germline loops: CDR1 SGHRS, CDR2 YFSETQ. V dropped 0 bases and J dropped 2 bases, with 6 bases sitting between them. CDR3: CASSLDITYEQYF. CDR3 nucleotide sequence: TGCGCCAGCAGCTTGGACATAACCTACGAGCAGTACTTC. The whole variable domain, remainder taken from reference TRBV5-1 and TRBJ2-7, is KAGVTQTPRYLIKTRGQQVTLSCSPISGHRSVSWYQQTPGQGLQFLFEYFSETQRNKGNFPGRFSGRQFSNSRSEMNVSTLELGDSALYLCASSLDITYEQYFGPGTRLTVT.

V and J are TRBV7-9 and TRBJ1-1; maybe TRBD1 (5 bases). Germline-derived CDR1 and CDR2 are SEHNR and FQNEAQ (reference sequence). The CDR3 consists of 14 residues. Trimming removed 2 bases at V and 4 bases at J, with 11 bases between. The CDR3 DNA sequence: TGTGCCAGCAGCTTAACCAGGGTGGGCACTGAAGCTTTCTTT. Translated: CASSLTRVGTEAFF.

The chain has TRBV16 and TRBJ1-4, with 7 bases identical to TRBD1. The trim removed 4 bases at V and 0 bases at J, leaving 8 bases unmatched. The V gene's germline CDR1 is KGHSY and CDR2 FQNENV. This CDR3 contains 17 residues. DNA of the CDR3: TGTGCCAGCAGCCCGACAGGGCAGGGGGCAACTAATGAAAAACTGTTTTTT. Residues: CASSPTGQGATNEKLFF.

This clone was recorded only once. This chain links TRBV7-6 with TRBJ1-3; 8 bases match TRBD1. The CDR3 totals 15 residues. Germline V CDR1 and CDR2: SGHVS, FNYEAQ. Trimming removed 5 bases from V and 0 bases from J; junction bases left unmatched: 3. The CDR3 protein is CASSPGQVSGNTIYF. The CDR3 DNA is TGTGCCAGCAGCCCGGGACAGGTCTCTGGAAACACCATATATTTT.

The chain recombines TRBV10-3 with TRBJ2-6; D is unresolved. CDR1 is ENHRY, CDR2 SYGVKD, per germline. CDR3 length equals 19 residues. V lost 7 bases and J lost 0, with 22 bases in between. The CDR3 bases are TGTGCCATCACCACATCGGCCGGCCACCCTAGCTCTGGGGCCAACGTCCTGACTTTC. It encodes CAITTSAGHPSSGANVLTF.

This chain links TRBV20-1 with TRBJ1-2, with D possibly being TRBD1 (5 bases). This CDR3 contains 12 residues. Per germline, CDR1 DFQATT and CDR2 SNEGSKA (reference sequence). Trimming took off 6 bases at V and 1 base at J, with 9 bases between the two ends. CDR3: CSASQGNYGYTF. CDR3 nucleotide sequence: TGCAGTGCCAGTCAGGGTAACTATGGCTACACCTTC.

The rearrangement uses TRBV19 and TRBJ1-2, with 10 bases fitting TRBD1. The CDR3 length is 17 residues. CDR1 and CDR2 from the germline V gene are LNHDA and SQIVND (reference sequence). V dropped 5 bases and J dropped 4; count of bases not matched to a gene: 13. The CDR3 protein is CASSPSPGQGSGYGYTF. The CDR3 DNA is TGTGCCAGTAGTCCGTCACCGGGACAGGGGTCTGGCTATGGCTACACCTTC.

The chain combines TRBV3-1 (or the pseudogene TRBV3-2) with TRBJ1-4; 7 bases map to TRBD1. Germline V lookup: CDR1 LGHDT, CDR2 YNNKEL (reference sequence). After removal of 5 bases from V and 7 bases from J, the junction contained 10 bases not matched to a gene. The CDR3 loop spans 15 amino acids. In nucleotides, the CDR3 is TGTGCCAGCAGCTCGGGACAGACCGATGCTGAAAAACTGTTTTTT. This translates into CASSSGQTDAEKLFF.

The chain employs TRBV7-3 and TRBJ2-4; TRBD1 aligns across 10 bases. The CDR3 is 15 residues long. Germline lookup yields CDR1 SGHTA and CDR2 FQGTGA. Germline trimming cut 5 bases from V and 6 bases from J; bases unmatched to any gene: 7. As DNA, the CDR3 is TGTGCCAGCAGCCCCGGGACAGGGGCACTAAACATTCAGTACTTC. Translated, it gives CASSPGTGALNIQYF.

This CDR3 is CASSYETGGYNSPLHF. CDR3 coding DNA: TGTGCCAGCAGTTACGAGACCGGGGGTTATAATTCACCCCTCCACTTT. This chain joins TRBV6-2 or TRBV6-3 and TRBJ1-6; a weak D match, TRBD1 (5 bases). The CDR3 is made up of 16 amino acids. Germline lookup yields CDR1 MNHEY and CDR2 SVGEGT. The V end lost 2 bases, the J end lost 4 bases, and 12 bases lay between the germline ends.

V and J are TRBV6-5 and TRBJ2-7, with D possibly matching TRBD2 (6 bases). The germline V gene encodes CDR1 MNHEY and CDR2 SVGAGI. The ends were cut back, 6 bases at V and 4 bases at J, with 19 bases in the middle. The CDR3 extends over 15 amino acids. The CDR3 nucleotides are TGTGCCAGCAGCCCCGTCGGGGGAGTAGGGTACGAGCAGTACTTC. Translated: CASSPVGGVGYEQYF.

This chain joins TRBV7-9 and TRBJ2-7, with 7 bases aligning to TRBD1. Trimming removed 2 bases from V and 0 bases from J; junction bases left unmatched: 4. Germline CDR1 SEHNR, CDR2 FQNEAQ (reference sequence). The CDR3 has 15 amino acids. This CDR3 reads CASSLMGTVSYEQYF. The CDR3 DNA reads as TGTGCCAGCAGCTTAATGGGGACAGTCTCCTACGAGCAGTACTTC.

The V and J genes are TRBV4-3 and TRBJ2-7; D unresolved. The CDR3 covers 14 residues. Between the trimmed V and J ends, which lost 0 bases and 1 base, there was a span of 7 bases. From germline, CDR1 is LGHNA and CDR2 YSLEER. The CDR3 is CASSQDVQSYEQYF. The CDR3 bases are TGCGCCAGCAGCCAAGATGTGCAGTCCTACGAGCAGTACTTC.

The chain recombines TRBV2 with TRBJ1-5, with unresolved D. Germline CDR1 is SNHLY and CDR2 is FYNNEI. V was cut by 6 bases and J by 9 bases, with 18 bases left in between. The CDR3 length is 14 residues. Here the CDR3 reads CASSSGRLVVPQHF. For the CDR3, the DNA is TGTGCCAGCAGCTCCGGCAGGTTGGTTGTGCCCCAGCATTTT. Drawing the rest from reference TRBV2 and TRBJ1-5, the complete variable domain is EPEVTQTPSHQVTQMGQEVILRCVPISNHLYFYWYRQILGQKVEFLVSFYNNEISEKSEIFDDQFSVERPDGSNFTLKIRSTKLEDSAMYFCASSSGRLVVPQHFGDGTRLSIL.

J is TRBJ2-7 and V is TRBV18, with 8 bases identical to TRBD1. The CDR3 loop spans 15 amino acids. V trimming: 1 base; J trimming: 4 bases; junction bases outside the gene matches: 6. Germline V gives CDR1 KGHSH, CDR2 LQKENI. As DNA, the CDR3 is TGTGCCAGCTCACCACGGACAGGGACCCTGTACGAGCAGTACTTC. Translated, it gives CASSPRTGTLYEQYF.